These 32 T cell receptor beta chains came from one sample sequenced in a study of cytomegalovirus exposure and HLA in healthy donors (dated by TCRdb to the late 2010s). The method behind the library was the immunoSEQ multiplex PCR assay. TCRdb took this table from immuneACCESS and kept in-frame rearrangements with V and J called. Such tables lack part of the clones; where checked against another copy, unresolved V genes explain under half of the gap, and the rest is unexplained. The sample yields 150,000 to 200,000 clones; about 89% were counted once. The ten largest make up roughly 3% of the sample. The sample was PBMCs. These receptor sequences come from a man aged 18 to 30 in good health and CMV-seropositive.

This clone was counted only a few times. V gene TRBV19 combines with J gene TRBJ1-2; TRBD1 aligns across 7 bases. The junction had 10 bases not matched to a gene; V was cut back by 5 bases and J by 4 bases. Germline V gene sequence: CDR1 LNHDA, CDR2 SQIVND (reference sequence). The CDR3 has 15 amino acids. The CDR3 nucleotides are TGTGCCAGTAGTGTTGACAGGGTCCCCGGCTATGGCTACACCTTC. It codes for CASSVDRVPGYGYTF.

The V gene is TRBV9, the J gene TRBJ1-4, with D perhaps matching TRBD1 (5 bases). Germline lookup yields CDR1 SGDLS and CDR2 YYNGEE. V shed 3 bases and J shed 7 bases, with 13 bases lying between them. The CDR3 contains 14 residues. The CDR3 coding sequence is TGTGCCAGCAGCGGGGGACTCTGGGCTGAAAAACTGTTTTTT. It specifies CASSGGLWAEKLFF.

The J gene is TRBJ1-2, the V gene TRBV7-2; 9 positions agree with TRBD1. V trimming: 3 bases; J trimming: 5 bases; junction bases outside the gene matches: 13. CDR3 length equals 17 residues. Germline CDR1 and CDR2: SGHTA and FQGNSA. In nucleotides, the CDR3 is TGTGCCAGCAGCTTCTCAATGTCCTCCGGGACAGGGTATGGCTACACCTTC. Translated, it gives CASSFSMSSGTGYGYTF.

The J gene is TRBJ1-5, the V gene TRBV5-6, with TRBD1 matching over 9 bases. There are 17 residues in the CDR3. With 1 base clipped from V and 4 bases from J, the junction kept 9 bases outside the gene matches. CDR1 is SGHDT, CDR2 YYEEEE, per germline. For the CDR3, the DNA is TGTGCCAGCAGCTTGTTTGAGCGGACAGGGGAGAATCAGCCCCAGCATTTT. Translation gives CASSLFERTGENQPQHF. Full variable domain (remainder filled in from reference TRBV5-6 and TRBJ1-5): DAGVTQSPTHLIKTRGQQVTLRCSPKSGHDTVSWYQQALGQGPQFIFQYYEEEERQRGNFPDRFSGHQFPNYSSELNVNALLLGDSALYLCASSLFERTGENQPQHFGDGTRLSIL.

In this sample, this clone turned up a few times. V usage is TRBV7-8 and J usage is TRBJ2-7, with TRBD1 matching over 8 bases. From germline, CDR1 is SGHVS and CDR2 FQNEAQ. This CDR3 is 15 amino acids long. Unmatched junction bases numbered 11, after V lost 5 bases and J lost 5 bases. The CDR3 region has the DNA TGTGCCAGCAGCACGCGAACAGGGGGTTACGACGAGCAGTACTTC. Its translation: CASSTRTGGYDEQYF.

The J gene is TRBJ1-5, the V gene TRBV28; 7 positions agree with TRBD1. Germline assignment: CDR1 MDHEN and CDR2 SYDVKM. The CDR3 totals 16 residues. V shed 4 bases, J shed 4 bases, and the junction held 10 bases outside the gene matches. The CDR3 reads CASSSGRDSENQPQHF. CDR3 DNA: TGTGCCAGCAGTTCCGGCCGGGACAGCGAAAATCAGCCCCAGCATTTT.

Remarks on this clone: The conserved final phenylalanine or tryptophan is absent from the CDR3, which likely points to a read error. The DNA is omitted, as the CDR3 cannot be located on it reliably, and the CDR3 follows TCRdb's listing. This chain links TRBV25-1 with TRBJ2-7; TRBD1 was called by the table and not checked on the DNA. The CDR3 numbers 12 amino acids, ends counted. Germline CDR1 MGHDK, CDR2 SYGVNS. CDR3 region: CASSEQTQGDTD.

The chain's CDR3 is CASSFYRGRLGPQHF. For the CDR3, the DNA is TGTGCCAGCAGCTTTTACAGGGGGCGATTAGGGCCCCAGCATTTT. The chain joins TRBV7-9 to TRBJ1-5; TRBD1 matches at 9 bases. The CDR3 extends over 15 amino acids. Trimming removed 3 bases from V and 9 bases from J; junction bases left unmatched: 9. Per germline, CDR1 SEHNR and CDR2 FQNEAQ (reference sequence).

J is TRBJ2-2 and V is TRBV9, with TRBD1 matching over 9 bases. This CDR3 is built from 15 residues. Unmatched junction bases numbered 9, after V lost 5 bases and J lost 7 bases. Germline values: CDR1 SGDLS, CDR2 YYNGEE. The CDR3 region has the DNA TGTGCCAGCAGTTATAGACAGGGGGAGAACGGGGAGCTGTTTTTT. Amino acids: CASSYRQGENGELFF.

Only one count was recorded for this clone. This chain uses TRBV14 with TRBJ2-7; 9 bases are shared with TRBD1. This CDR3 has 14 amino acids. In germline, CDR1 is SGHDN, CDR2 FVKESK. The V segment lost 6 bases and the J segment 5 bases; nucleotides outside the gene matches: 8. The CDR3 here is CASRRTGESHEQYF. The CDR3, as DNA: TGTGCCAGCAGACGGACAGGGGAGTCCCACGAGCAGTACTTC.

With regard to this clone: The same CDR3 is also encoded by other DNA sequences in this sample. Here the CDR3 DNA reads TGTGCCAGCAGCCCAAGGACAGGGGACGGCTACACCTTC. This codes for CASSPRTGDGYTF. The rearrangement uses TRBV14 and TRBJ1-2, with TRBD1 matching 9 bases. Germline V gene lookup returns CDR1 SGHDN and CDR2 FVKESK. The CDR3 sequence is 13 residues long. Trimming cost V 4 bases and J 8 bases; bases outside gene matches: 5. The entire variable domain, with the rest obtained from reference TRBV14 and TRBJ1-2, is as follows: EAGVTQFPSHSVIEKGQTVTLRCDPISGHDNLYWYRRVMGKEIKFLLHFVKESKQDESGMPNNRFLAERTGGTYSTLKVQPAELEDSGVYFCASSPRTGDGYTFGSGTRLTVV.

The chain uses TRBV7-3 and TRBJ2-1, with TRBD2 matching over 8 bases. Germline values: CDR1 SGHTA, CDR2 FQGTGA. The CDR3 is 14 amino acids. With V trimmed by 3 bases and J by 6 bases, 4 bases remained unmatched. In DNA, the CDR3 is TGTGCCAGCAGCTTTGGGACTAGGGGCAATGAGCAGTTCTTC. Protein: CASSFGTRGNEQFF.

This chain connects TRBV9 to TRBJ2-3; TRBD2 matches 9 bases. V shed 7 bases and J 6 bases; nucleotides not matched to a gene: 6. The length of the CDR3 is 13 residues. From germline, CDR1 is SGDLS and CDR2 YYNGEE. CDR3 in DNA: TGTGCCAGCGGCGGGGGGGTAAAGGATACGCAGTATTTT. This sequence encodes CASGGGVKDTQYF. Looking up the rest from reference TRBV9 and TRBJ2-3 gives the full variable domain: DSGVTQTPKHLITATGQRVTLRCSPRSGDLSVYWYQQSLDQGLQFLIQYYNGEERAKGNILERFSAQQFPDLHSELNLSSLELGDSALYFCASGGGVKDTQYFGPGTRLTVL.

CDR3 DNA sequence: TGTGCCAGCAGCTTAGCCACCGGGACAGGGGTCTACGAGCAGTACTTC. This codes for CASSLATGTGVYEQYF. The J gene is TRBJ2-7, the V gene TRBV13; 10 nucleotides line up with TRBD1. The CDR3 spans 16 residues. The V and J ends lost 1 base and 3 bases, in that order; junction bases with no gene match: 6. Germline CDR1 reads PRHDT; CDR2 reads FYEKMQ (reference sequence).

V is TRBV7-6 and J is TRBJ2-7; D is perhaps TRBD1 (5 bases). Trimming shortened V by 3 bases and J by 6 bases, and 15 bases separated the two germline ends. Germline lookup yields CDR1 SGHVS and CDR2 FNYEAQ. This CDR3 has 14 residues. CDR3: CASSLGPGQSEQYF. CDR3 DNA sequence: TGTGCCAGCAGCTTGGGCCCAGGGCAGAGCGAGCAGTACTTC.

The gene calls are TRBV9 and TRBJ1-1, with D perhaps TRBD1 (5 bases). CDR3 length: 15 amino acids. V was clipped by 3 bases and J by 1 base, with 13 bases between them. Germline CDR1 reads SGDLS; CDR2 reads YYNGEE. The CDR3 region has the DNA TGTGCCAGCAGCGGAGGGCGGGGCCAGAACACTGAAGCTTTCTTT. Encoded protein: CASSGGRGQNTEAFF.

The chain combines TRBV2 with TRBJ1-1; TRBD1 agrees at 7 bases. The CDR3 extends over 14 amino acids. Germline lookup yields CDR1 SNHLY and CDR2 FYNNEI. Trimming cost V 7 bases and J 5 bases; bases outside gene matches: 10. As DNA, the CDR3 is TGTGCCAGCACACCAGGGGGATATCGAACTGAAGCTTTCTTT. Residues: CASTPGGYRTEAFF. Full variable domain (outside the CDR3, taken from reference TRBV2 and TRBJ1-1): EPEVTQTPSHQVTQMGQEVILRCVPISNHLYFYWYRQILGQKVEFLVSFYNNEISEKSEIFDDQFSVERPDGSNFTLKIRSTKLEDSAMYFCASTPGGYRTEAFFGQGTRLTVV.

This chain links TRBV5-6 with TRBJ2-1, with 9 bases lining up with TRBD1. Germline values: CDR1 SGHDT, CDR2 YYEEEE. The CDR3 consists of 15 residues. Trimming took 2 bases from V and 7 from J; bases not matched to a gene: 7. The CDR3: CASSLGWGTGNEQFF. In DNA form, the CDR3 reads TGTGCCAGCAGCTTAGGATGGGGGACAGGGAATGAGCAGTTCTTC.

The chain couples TRBV27 to TRBJ1-2, with TRBD1 matching 8 bases. The V gene's germline CDR1 is MNHEY and CDR2 SMNVEV (reference sequence). This CDR3 region has 14 residues. Losses at the gene ends were 4 bases for V and 6 bases for J; bases not matched to a gene: 7. CDR3 in amino acids: CASSSRTGKNGYTF. The CDR3 DNA reads as TGTGCCAGCAGTTCCCGGACAGGGAAGAATGGCTACACCTTC.

CDR3: CASSLLAGIDEQFF. Written as DNA, the CDR3 is TGTGCCAGCAGTTTACTAGCGGGTATCGATGAGCAGTTCTTC. This rearrangement joins TRBV27 to TRBJ2-1; 8 nucleotides match TRBD2. Germline values: CDR1 MNHEY, CDR2 SMNVEV (reference sequence). V trimming: 2 bases; J trimming: 8 bases; junction bases outside the gene matches: 5. The CDR3 runs to 14 residues.

V gene TRBV27 combines with J gene TRBJ1-5; no firm D call. The CDR3 is 15 residues long. Germline V gene sequence: CDR1 MNHEY, CDR2 SMNVEV (reference sequence). V lost 4 bases and J 0 bases, leaving 10 bases between the germline ends. The CDR3 nucleotides are TGTGCCAGCAGTTCGACGGAGAATAGCAATCAGCCCCAGCATTTT. Translated, it gives CASSSTENSNQPQHF.

The J gene is TRBJ2-2, the V gene TRBV7-3; no clear D gene. The germline gives CDR1 SGHTA, CDR2 FQGTGA. The V end was cut by 0 bases, the J end by 4 bases, with 6 bases between. This CDR3 region has 14 residues. The CDR3 reads CASSLTATTGELFF. As DNA, the CDR3 is TGTGCCAGCAGCTTAACGGCAACCACCGGGGAGCTGTTTTTT.

This chain links TRBV6-1 with TRBJ1-5; no clear D gene. Trimming took off 0 bases at V and 9 bases at J, with 24 bases between the two ends. CDR1 is MNHNS and CDR2 is SASEGT in the germline V gene. This CDR3 comprises 18 residues. CDR3 region: CASSEALPNLPSLRPQHF. CDR3 sequence (DNA): TGTGCCAGCAGTGAAGCGCTCCCCAACTTGCCCTCCCTTCGGCCCCAGCATTTT.

The chain recombines TRBV7-9 with TRBJ2-7; TRBD1 matches 8 bases. The V gene end was trimmed by 5 bases and the J gene end by 6 bases; junction bases not matched to a gene: 6. There are 13 residues in the CDR3. The V gene's germline CDR1 is SEHNR and CDR2 FQNEAQ (reference sequence). CDR3 bases: TGTGCCAGCAGCCCCTTTACAGGGGGCGAGCAGTACTTC. Translating it yields CASSPFTGGEQYF.

CDR3 protein: CASTPRDSVYEQYF. The CDR3 DNA follows: TGCGCCAGCACCCCCAGGGACAGCGTGTACGAGCAGTACTTC. The chain recombines TRBV5-1 with TRBJ2-7; TRBD1 matches 7 bases. After removal of 6 bases from V and 4 bases from J, the junction contained 10 bases not matched to a gene. The CDR3 length is 14 residues. Germline V gene lookup returns CDR1 SGHRS and CDR2 YFSETQ.

V and J are TRBV11-3 and TRBJ2-3; D may be TRBD2 (6 bases). Germline V lookup: CDR1 SGHNT, CDR2 YENEEA. This CDR3 comprises 14 residues. Trimming removed 4 bases from V and 1 base from J, with 9 bases in between. The CDR3 coding sequence is TGTGCCAGCAGCTGGCGGGGCGGCACAGATACGCAGTATTTT. It yields the protein CASSWRGGTDTQYF. Using reference TRBV11-3 and TRBJ2-3 for the parts outside the CDR3, the full variable domain is EAGVVQSPRYKIIEKKQPVAFWCNPISGHNTLYWYLQNLGQGPELLIRYENEEAVDDSQLPKDRFSAERLKGVDSTLKIQPAELGDSAVYLCASSWRGGTDTQYFGPGTRLTVL.

This chain joins TRBV19 and TRBJ2-3; 10 bases fit TRBD2. The CDR3 has 15 amino acids. V dropped 1 base and J dropped 4; count of bases not matched to a gene: 2. Germline assignment: CDR1 LNHDA and CDR2 SQIVND (reference sequence). The CDR3 protein is CASSIVTSGADTQYF. The DNA for the CDR3 is TGTGCCAGTAGTATAGTTACTAGCGGGGCAGATACGCAGTATTTT.

The chain has TRBV16 and TRBJ2-7; the match to TRBD2 covers 7 bases. The CDR3 is made up of 15 amino acids. Germline values: CDR1 KGHSY, CDR2 FQNENV. V lost 0 bases and J lost 2; bases outside the gene matches: 4. The CDR3 region is CASSQSPSGTYEQYF. The CDR3 DNA reads TGTGCCAGCAGCCAATCCCCTAGCGGAACCTACGAGCAGTACTTC. The whole variable domain, filled in from reference TRBV16 and TRBJ2-7, reads GEEVAQTPKHLVRGEGQKAKLYCAPIKGHSYVFWYQQVLKNEFKFLISFQNENVFDETGMPKERFSAKCLPNSPCSLEIQATKLEDSAVYFCASSQSPSGTYEQYFGPGTRLTVT.

The V call is TRBV6-1, the J call TRBJ1-1; TRBD1 agrees at 9 bases. The germline gives CDR1 MNHNS, CDR2 SASEGT. V lost 5 bases, J lost 4 bases, and 2 bases stayed unmatched. This CDR3 has 13 amino acids. Here the CDR3 DNA reads TGTGCCAGCAGTACACAGGGGGCCACTGAAGCTTTCTTT. This translates into CASSTQGATEAFF.

This clone was seen just once. V is TRBV30 and J is TRBJ2-5, with D uncertain. Germline V gene lookup returns CDR1 GTSNPN and CDR2 SVGIG (reference sequence). V lost 0 bases to trimming and J lost 1 base, with 6 bases between them. This CDR3 is 13 amino acids long. DNA of the CDR3: TGTGCCTGGAGTGTCCTGGCCCAAGAGACCCAGTACTTC. It translates to CAWSVLAQETQYF.

The J gene is TRBJ1-1, the V gene TRBV7-3; 10 bases line up with TRBD1. The CDR3 covers 13 residues. Germline V gene sequence: CDR1 SGHTA, CDR2 FQGTGA. The junction had 8 bases not matched to a gene; V was cut back by 5 bases and J by 11 bases. The CDR3 is CASSPYGTGEAFF. DNA for the CDR3: TGTGCCAGCAGCCCCTACGGGACAGGGGAGGCTTTCTTT.

The gene calls are TRBV30 and TRBJ1-3; D is undetermined. V lost 2 bases to trimming and J lost 0 bases, with 5 bases between them. Per germline, CDR1 GTSNPN and CDR2 SVGIG (reference sequence). The CDR3 contains 13 residues. CDR3 in DNA: TGTGCCTGGAGTTCCGGCTCTGGAAACACCATATATTTT. Residues: CAWSSGSGNTIYF.